This T cell receptor (beta chain) comes out of a study of blood T cell repertoires in COVID-19. Study in general: Acute and convalescent COVID-19 specimens originated in the United States, Italy and Spain. PBMCs, B-cell-depleted T cells, or T cells provided the cDNA or gDNA that made up the material.

In the original analysis: Amplifying reference gene primers gave estimates of nucleated cell counts. Here immunoSEQ multiplex PCR was the method, and the copy in TCRdb shows in-frame clones only, minus some. Clonal size and the V and J genes are those of that table, whereas D and trimming came from the DNA. Seen here are 130,000 to 150,000 clones, roughly 81% observed once, and the top ten hold about 2.8%. This CDR3 comprises 14 residues. V was pared by 5 bases and J by 3 bases, with 14 bases between. CDR1 and CDR2 from the germline V gene are SEHNR and FQNEAQ (reference sequence). The receptor's source is a human donor with acute or convalescent COVID-19. The donor label of this sample is uncertain. This chain links TRBV7-9 with TRBJ2-7; D might be TRBD1 (6 bases). Sequenced material: peripheral blood. CDR3 sequence reads: CASSASTGHYEQYF. The CDR3 bases are TGTGCCAGCAGCGCTTCCACAGGGCACTACGAGCAGTACTTC.